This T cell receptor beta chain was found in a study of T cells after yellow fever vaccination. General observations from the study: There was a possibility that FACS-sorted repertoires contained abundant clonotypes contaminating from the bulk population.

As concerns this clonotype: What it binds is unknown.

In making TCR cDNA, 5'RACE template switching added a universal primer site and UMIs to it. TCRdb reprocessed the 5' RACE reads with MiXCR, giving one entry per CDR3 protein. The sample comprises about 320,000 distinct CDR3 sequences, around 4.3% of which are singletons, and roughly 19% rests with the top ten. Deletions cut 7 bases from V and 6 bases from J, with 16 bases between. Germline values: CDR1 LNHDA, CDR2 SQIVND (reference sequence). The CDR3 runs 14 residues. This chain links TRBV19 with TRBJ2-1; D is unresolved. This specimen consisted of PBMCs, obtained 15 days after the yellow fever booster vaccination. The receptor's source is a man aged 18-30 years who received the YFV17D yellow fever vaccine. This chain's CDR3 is CASTLGLGLNEQFF. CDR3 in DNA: TGTGCCAGTACCCTAGGGTTGGGTCTCAATGAGCAGTTCTTC.